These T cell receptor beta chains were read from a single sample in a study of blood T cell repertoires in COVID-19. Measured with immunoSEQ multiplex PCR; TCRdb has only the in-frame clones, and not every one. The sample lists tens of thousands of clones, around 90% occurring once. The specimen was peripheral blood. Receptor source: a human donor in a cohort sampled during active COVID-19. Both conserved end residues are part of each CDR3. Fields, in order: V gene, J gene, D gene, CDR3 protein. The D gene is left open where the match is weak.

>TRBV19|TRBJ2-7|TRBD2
CASSIGLAGGTYEQYF
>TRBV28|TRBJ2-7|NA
CASSSQGLDNYEQYF
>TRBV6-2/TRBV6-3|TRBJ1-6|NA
CASSSIGGKSSPLHF
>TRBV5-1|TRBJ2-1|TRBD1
CASRQGSNEQFF
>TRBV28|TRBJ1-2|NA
CASSLQGRRSHGYTF
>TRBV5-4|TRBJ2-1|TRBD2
CASSLARTSGSIEQFF
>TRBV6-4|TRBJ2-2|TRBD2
CASERTSGSSTNTGELFF
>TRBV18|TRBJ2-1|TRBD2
CASSPSGASRGEQFF
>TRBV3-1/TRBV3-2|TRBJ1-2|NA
CASSQGRRQSYGYTF
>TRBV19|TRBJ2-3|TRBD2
CASSNRPLAGTSTDTQYF
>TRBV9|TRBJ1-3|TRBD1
CASSPRGGKGNTIYF
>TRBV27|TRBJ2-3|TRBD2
CASISFSGGSDTQYF
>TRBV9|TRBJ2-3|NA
CASSVEKVRGGTDTQYF
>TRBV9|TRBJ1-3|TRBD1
CASSVRGTGGNTIYF
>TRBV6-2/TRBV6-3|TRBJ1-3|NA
CASSSTGNGNTIYF
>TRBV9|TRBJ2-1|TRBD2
CASSVGGGAYNEQFF
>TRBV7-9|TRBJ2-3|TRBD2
CASSFQGGRGPDTQYF
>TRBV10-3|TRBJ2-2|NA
CAISDVPLNTGELFF
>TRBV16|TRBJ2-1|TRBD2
CASSQYGGSTNEQFF
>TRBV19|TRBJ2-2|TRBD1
CASQDRSLYTGELFF
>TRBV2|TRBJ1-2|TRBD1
CASGGQGDNYGYTF
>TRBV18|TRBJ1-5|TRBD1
CASSPMDRGTSSNQPQHF
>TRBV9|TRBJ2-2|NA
CASSEQGTGTGELFF
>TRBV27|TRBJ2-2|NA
CASSFEFAGGMGTGELFF
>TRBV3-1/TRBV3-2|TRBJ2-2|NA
CASSRDTSTGELFF
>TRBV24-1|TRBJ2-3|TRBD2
CATTRGDTDTQYF
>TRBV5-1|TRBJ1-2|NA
CASRLDSNYGYTF
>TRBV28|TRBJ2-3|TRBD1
CATNQGAGTQYF
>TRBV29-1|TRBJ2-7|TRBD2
CSVEGFDGGTGVYEQYF
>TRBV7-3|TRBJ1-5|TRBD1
CASSHRDSPILTQHF
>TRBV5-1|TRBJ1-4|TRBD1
CASSRDPGQGEKLFF
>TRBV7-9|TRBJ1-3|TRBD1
CASRPTGQNGNTIYF
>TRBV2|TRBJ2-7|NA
CASSEEGSYEQYF
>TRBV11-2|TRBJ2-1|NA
CASSLAGSQHNEQFF
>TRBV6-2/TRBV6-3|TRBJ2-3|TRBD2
CASSYAGGAPDTQYF
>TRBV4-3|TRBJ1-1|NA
CASSPSYGTEAFF
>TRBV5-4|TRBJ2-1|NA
CASSFARLNEQFF
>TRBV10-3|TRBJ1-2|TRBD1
CAISAGYGQGNYGYTF
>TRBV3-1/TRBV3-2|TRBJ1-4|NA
CASGGRGREKLFF
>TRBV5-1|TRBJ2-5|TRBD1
CASSSTDRGETQYF
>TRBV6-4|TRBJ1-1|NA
CASSAGGADTEAFF
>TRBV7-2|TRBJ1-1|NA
CASSLGRRGLEAFF
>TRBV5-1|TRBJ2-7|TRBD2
CASSSGGAEYEQYF
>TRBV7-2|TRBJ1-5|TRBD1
CASSSVTGGAGQPQHF
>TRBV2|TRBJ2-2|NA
CASSERASGTGELFF
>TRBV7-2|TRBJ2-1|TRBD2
CASSLTSGAYNEQFF